The 17 T cell receptor beta chains in this list originate from one sample, sequenced in a study of regulatory and conventional T cells in RAG deficiency (dated by TCRdb to the late 2010s). Library preparation was by the immunoSEQ multiplex PCR assay. In TCRdb, the immuneACCESS table is reduced to in-frame sequences with V and J assigned. These tables do not hold every clone; where another copy was compared, an unresolved V gene accounts for under half, and the others remain unexplained. A total of some 30,000 clones appear in this sample, about 96% of them only once. Under 0.45% of the sample is in the top ten clones. Before genomic DNA extraction, conventional CD4+ T cells were purified from blood as CD25-low CD127-high cells. These data are also associated with another study on regulatory T cells. In that second paper, the authors write: The multiplex PCR relied on 52 forward TRBV primers and 13 reverse TRBJ primers, and amplification bias was corrected through assay-based and computational methods.

The sequencing sample was made of CD25- CD4+ T cells sorted from blood. Receptors originate from a human donor in good health.

The chain combines TRBV11-2 with TRBJ2-3; D gene unclear. V was cut by 1 base and J by 0 bases, with 5 bases left in between. This CDR3 spans 14 amino acids. Germline CDR1 reads SGHAT; CDR2 reads FQNNGV. The CDR3 DNA sequence: TGTGCCAGCAGCTTAGCCCCTAGCACAGATACGCAGTATTTT. Protein sequence: CASSLAPSTDTQYF.

The chain couples TRBV7-3 to TRBJ2-7; maybe TRBD2 (5 bases). With 2 bases removed from V and 3 bases from J, the gap between germline ends came to 8 bases. CDR1 and CDR2 from the germline V gene are SGHTA and FQGTGA. The CDR3 consists of 13 residues. The CDR3 loop reads CASSLRGNYEQYF. The CDR3 nucleotides read TGTGCCAGCAGCTTACGGGGAAACTACGAGCAGTACTTC.

The chain is built from TRBV5-4 and TRBJ2-2; 10 bases map to TRBD1. Germline V gene data show CDR1 as SGHNT and CDR2 as YYREEE (reference sequence). V shed 4 bases and J 5 bases; nucleotides not matched to a gene: 5. There are 15 residues in the CDR3. CDR3 region: CASSLGQGLTGELFF. The DNA for the CDR3 is TGTGCCAGCAGCCTGGGACAGGGGTTGACCGGGGAGCTGTTTTTT.

V and J are TRBV18 and TRBJ2-1; 12 bases align to TRBD2. V lost 1 base, J lost 8 bases, and 15 bases stayed unmatched. The CDR3 is 19 residues long. Germline values: CDR1 KGHSH, CDR2 LQKENI. For the CDR3, the DNA is TGTGCCAGCTCACCACTCTCCCGACTAGCGGGAGCGGGTCGGTATGAGCAGTTCTTC. Translating it yields CASSPLSRLAGAGRYEQFF.

The chain links TRBV7-9 to TRBJ2-1; 9 nucleotides match TRBD2. The CDR3 has 17 residues. With 8 bases clipped from V and 4 bases from J, the junction kept 15 bases outside the gene matches. Germline V CDR1 and CDR2: SEHNR, FQNEAQ (reference sequence). This chain's CDR3 is CASQESSGARGYNEQFF. The CDR3 region has the DNA TGTGCCAGCCAAGAATCTAGCGGGGCGAGAGGTTACAATGAGCAGTTCTTC.

The chain has TRBV4-1 and TRBJ1-2; TRBD1 aligns across 7 bases. Germline V gives CDR1 MGHRA, CDR2 YSYEKL. V dropped 3 bases and J dropped 2; count of bases not matched to a gene: 15. The CDR3 has 18 residues. CDR3 amino acids: CASSHDTTRTGTNYGYTF. CDR3 coding DNA: TGCGCCAGCAGCCACGACACGACCAGGACAGGCACAAACTATGGCTACACCTTC.

The rearrangement joins TRBV18 to TRBJ1-5; TRBD1 aligns across 11 bases. V was pared by 4 bases and J by 0 bases, with 11 bases of the junction left unmatched. The length of the CDR3 is 19 residues. CDR1 KGHSH and CDR2 LQKENI come from the germline V gene. Written as DNA, the CDR3 is TGTGCCAGCTCACGTACCGGGACAGGGGGTCTTTATAGCAATCAGCCCCAGCATTTT. Translating gives CASSRTGTGGLYSNQPQHF.

This chain joins TRBV4-2 and TRBJ2-3; 9 nucleotides align to TRBD2. J gave up 0 bases and V 1 base, and 5 bases lay outside the gene matches. The CDR3 has 17 amino acids. CDR1 and CDR2 from the germline V gene are LGHNA and YNFKEQ. CDR3 coding DNA: TGTGCCAGCAGCCAAGGTGCGACTAGCGGCAGCACAGATACGCAGTATTTT. Residues: CASSQGATSGSTDTQYF.

This chain uses TRBV2 with TRBJ2-1; D is uncertain. Germline-derived CDR1 and CDR2 are SNHLY and FYNNEI. The CDR3 is made up of 13 amino acids. Trimming left V 1 base short and J 4 bases short, with 5 bases between. This chain's CDR3 is CASSEGRYNEQFF. The CDR3 DNA is TGTGCCAGCAGTGAAGGGCGGTACAATGAGCAGTTCTTC.

This chain connects TRBV19 to TRBJ1-3, with 9 bases identical to TRBD1. V was clipped by 7 bases and J by 2 bases; unmatched bases: 9. Germline V lookup: CDR1 LNHDA, CDR2 SQIVND (reference sequence). This CDR3 comprises 16 residues. The CDR3 DNA reads TGTGCCAGTACCGGAGAACAGGGGGCTGCTGGAAACACCATATATTTT. Translation: CASTGEQGAAGNTIYF.

V usage is TRBV5-1 and J usage is TRBJ2-1; 7 nucleotides align to TRBD1. This CDR3 is built from 16 residues. Trimming cost V 4 bases and J 6 bases; bases outside gene matches: 13. CDR1 SGHRS and CDR2 YFSETQ come from the germline V gene. The CDR3 DNA sequence: TGCGCCAGCAGCGTGGGCAGGGACAGACCGGTCAATGAGCAGTTCTTC. Its protein product is CASSVGRDRPVNEQFF.

The chain couples TRBV29-1 to TRBJ2-2; 10 bases agree with TRBD1. This CDR3 has 14 residues. Germline V gives CDR1 SQVTM, CDR2 ANQGSEA. After removal of 6 bases from V and 5 bases from J, the junction contained 6 bases not matched to a gene. CDR3 residues: CSVGTGASTGELFF. The CDR3 DNA is TGCAGCGTCGGGACAGGGGCCTCAACCGGGGAGCTGTTTTTT.

The rearrangement links TRBV2 to TRBJ1-6; the D is unclear. V gave up 8 bases and J gave up 8 bases, with 13 bases separating them. The germline V gene encodes CDR1 SNHLY and CDR2 FYNNEI. The CDR3 spans 13 residues. CDR3 residues: CASYPTRDSPLHF. In DNA, the CDR3 is TGTGCCAGCTACCCCACCCGGGATTCACCCCTCCACTTT.

In DNA form, the CDR3 reads TGCGCCAGCAGCTTATCGGACAGGGCCAATGAGCAGTTCTTC. Translation gives CASSLSDRANEQFF. The rearrangement joins TRBV5-1 to TRBJ2-1; 8 nucleotides align to TRBD1. This CDR3 is built from 14 residues. Germline V gives CDR1 SGHRS, CDR2 YFSETQ. Trimming cost V 2 bases and J 6 bases; bases outside gene matches: 4.

Only one count was recorded for this clone. This chain connects TRBV30 to TRBJ2-5, with D unresolved. The CDR3 consists of 12 residues. Trimming took 5 bases from V and 2 from J, leaving 9 bases between them. Germline V CDR1 and CDR2: GTSNPN, SVGIG (reference sequence). Written as DNA, the CDR3 is TGTGCCTGGGATCGAGATCAAGAGACCCAGTACTTC. It specifies CAWDRDQETQYF.

The chain employs TRBV5-4 and TRBJ1-2; D gene ambiguous. Trimming removed 0 bases from V and 8 bases from J, with 11 bases in between. The CDR3 is 13 residues long. The germline CDR1 and CDR2 sequences are SGHNT and YYREEE (reference sequence). This CDR3 reads CASSLGPSGGYTF. CDR3 coding DNA: TGTGCCAGCAGCTTGGGACCTTCGGGGGGCTACACCTTC.

This clone came up once. The chain links TRBV7-2 to TRBJ2-5; maybe TRBD1 (5 bases). V was clipped by 1 base and J by 5 bases, with 11 bases between them. Germline CDR1 SGHTA, CDR2 FQGNSA. This CDR3 has 14 residues. CDR3 nucleotide sequence: TGTGCCAGCAGCTTAGGGGGTTGGGGCGAGACCCAGTACTTC. This translates into CASSLGGWGETQYF.